Here is one TCR beta chain with its context. What it binds is not known. V dropped 2 bases and J dropped 3 bases, with 7 bases sitting between them. Per germline, CDR1 DFQATT and CDR2 SNEGSKA (reference sequence). This CDR3 has 12 residues. The sample comes from a study of post-analysis software for immune sequencing data. Tagging with unique molecular identifiers was a feature of the TCR beta cDNA libraries. TCRdb processed the PCR reads anew with MiXCR; each CDR3 protein has one entry. The table lists some 690,000 distinct CDR3 sequences, 25% to 30% of them singletons. Study outcomes and limitations: The authors found that F measure strongly co-clustered same-batch samples. Patients showed TRBV5-6, TRBV5-1 and TRBV20-1 among 4 or 5 TRBV segments more frequent than in controls. For normalized Chao1 diversity, multiple sclerosis patients scored significantly lower than controls did.

The TCR comes from a girl aged 5 to 17 with multiple sclerosis. This rearrangement joins TRBV20-1 to TRBJ2-5; maybe TRBD1 (6 bases). Sequencing was carried out using blood. This chain's CDR3 is CSARPGEETQYF. In DNA form, the CDR3 reads TGCAGTGCTAGACCAGGGGAAGAGACCCAGTACTTC.